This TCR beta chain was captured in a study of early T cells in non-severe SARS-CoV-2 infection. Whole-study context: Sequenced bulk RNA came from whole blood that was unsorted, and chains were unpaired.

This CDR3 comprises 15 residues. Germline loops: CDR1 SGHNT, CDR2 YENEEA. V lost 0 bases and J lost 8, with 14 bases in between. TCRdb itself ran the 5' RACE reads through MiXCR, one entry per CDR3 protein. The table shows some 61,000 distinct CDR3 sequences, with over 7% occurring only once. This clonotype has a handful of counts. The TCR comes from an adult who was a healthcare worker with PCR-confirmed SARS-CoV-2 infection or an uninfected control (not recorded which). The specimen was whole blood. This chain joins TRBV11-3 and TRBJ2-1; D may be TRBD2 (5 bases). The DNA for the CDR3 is TGTGCCAGCAGCTTAGATAGTACTAGGAGTGATGAGCAGTTCTTC. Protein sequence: CASSLDSTRSDEQFF.